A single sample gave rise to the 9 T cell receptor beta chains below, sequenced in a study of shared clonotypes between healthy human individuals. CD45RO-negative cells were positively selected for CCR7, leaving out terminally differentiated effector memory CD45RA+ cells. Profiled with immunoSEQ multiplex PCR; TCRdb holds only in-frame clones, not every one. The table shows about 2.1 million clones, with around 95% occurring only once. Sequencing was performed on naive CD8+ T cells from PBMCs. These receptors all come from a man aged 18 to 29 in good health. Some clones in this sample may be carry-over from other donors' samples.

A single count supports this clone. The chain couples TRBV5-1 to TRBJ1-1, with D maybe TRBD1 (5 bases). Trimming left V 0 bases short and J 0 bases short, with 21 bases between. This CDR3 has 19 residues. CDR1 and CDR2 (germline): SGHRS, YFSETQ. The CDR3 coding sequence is TGCGCCAGCAGCTTGGTATCGGCAGGGAATGCAAACATGAACACTGAAGCTTTCTTT. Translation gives CASSLVSAGNANMNTEAFF. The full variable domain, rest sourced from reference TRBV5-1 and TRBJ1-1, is KAGVTQTPRYLIKTRGQQVTLSCSPISGHRSVSWYQQTPGQGLQFLFEYFSETQRNKGNFPGRFSGRQFSNSRSEMNVSTLELGDSALYLCASSLVSAGNANMNTEAFFGQGTRLTVV.

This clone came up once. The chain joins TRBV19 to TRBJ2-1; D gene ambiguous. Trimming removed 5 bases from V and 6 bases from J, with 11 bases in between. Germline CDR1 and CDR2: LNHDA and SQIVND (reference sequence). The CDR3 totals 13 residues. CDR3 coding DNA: TGTGCCAGTAGTTTTTCAGGCCCCAATGAGCAGTTCTTC. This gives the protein CASSFSGPNEQFF.

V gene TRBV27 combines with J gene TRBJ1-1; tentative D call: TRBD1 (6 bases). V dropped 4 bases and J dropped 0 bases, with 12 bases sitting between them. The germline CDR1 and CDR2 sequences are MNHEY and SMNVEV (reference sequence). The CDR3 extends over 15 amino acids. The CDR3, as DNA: TGTGCCAGCAGTTCCCAACAGGGACTGAACACTGAAGCTTTCTTT. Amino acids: CASSSQQGLNTEAFF.

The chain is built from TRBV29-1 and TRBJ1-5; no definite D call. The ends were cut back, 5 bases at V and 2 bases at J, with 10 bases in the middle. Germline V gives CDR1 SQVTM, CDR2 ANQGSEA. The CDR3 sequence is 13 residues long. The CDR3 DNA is TGCAGCGTTACCTATGGAGGCAATCAGCCCCAGCATTTT. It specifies CSVTYGGNQPQHF.

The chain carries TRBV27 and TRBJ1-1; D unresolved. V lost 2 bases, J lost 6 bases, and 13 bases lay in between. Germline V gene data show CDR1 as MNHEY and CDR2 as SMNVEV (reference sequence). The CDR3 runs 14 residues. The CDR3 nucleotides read TGTGCCAGCAGTTTAATATACGCCGTCGCTGAAGCTTTCTTT. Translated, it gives CASSLIYAVAEAFF.

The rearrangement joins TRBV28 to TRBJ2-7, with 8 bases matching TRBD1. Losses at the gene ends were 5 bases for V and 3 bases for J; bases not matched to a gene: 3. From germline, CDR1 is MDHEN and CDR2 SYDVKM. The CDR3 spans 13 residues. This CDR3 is CASSPGQVYEQYF. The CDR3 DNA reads TGTGCCAGCAGTCCGGGACAGGTCTACGAGCAGTACTTC.

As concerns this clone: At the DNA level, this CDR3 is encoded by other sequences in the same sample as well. In nucleotides, the CDR3 is TGTGCCAGCAGTTGGGGCTATTCCTACGAGCAGTACTTC. It translates to CASSWGYSYEQYF. The V gene is TRBV27, the J gene TRBJ2-7, with D maybe TRBD1 (5 bases). This CDR3 has 13 residues. Trimming removed 4 bases from V and 1 base from J, with 8 bases in between. CDR1 MNHEY and CDR2 SMNVEV come from the germline V gene (reference sequence).

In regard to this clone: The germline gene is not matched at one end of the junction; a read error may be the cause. The CDR3 protein is CASSDGTSHNF. The CDR3 coding sequence is TGTGCCAGCAGCGACGGGACTAGCCACAACTTC. The chain has TRBV9 and TRBJ2-5, with 9 positions matching TRBD2. Per the germline V gene, CDR1 is SGDLS and CDR2 is YYNGEE. The CDR3 sequence is 11 residues long.

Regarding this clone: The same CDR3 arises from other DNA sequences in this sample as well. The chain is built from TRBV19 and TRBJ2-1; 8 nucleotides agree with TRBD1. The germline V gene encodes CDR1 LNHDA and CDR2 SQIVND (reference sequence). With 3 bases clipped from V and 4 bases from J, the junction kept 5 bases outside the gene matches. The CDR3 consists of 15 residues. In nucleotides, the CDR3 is TGTGCCAGTAGTATCGACAGGGGCTCATACAATGAGCAGTTCTTC. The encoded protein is CASSIDRGSYNEQFF. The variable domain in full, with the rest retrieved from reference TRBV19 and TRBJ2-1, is DGGITQSPKYLFRKEGQNVTLSCEQNLNHDAMYWYRQDPGQGLRLIYYSQIVNDFQKGDIAEGYSVSREKKESFPLTVTSAQKNPTAFYLCASSIDRGSYNEQFFGPGTRLTVL.